The clone carrying this TCR beta chain was seen once. Germline V gives CDR1 DFQATT, CDR2 SNEGSKA (reference sequence). The V and J ends lost 4 bases and 2 bases, in that order; junction bases with no gene match: 12. CDR3 size: 19 residues. This specimen comes from a study of CD8 T cells in Susac syndrome. Included as multiple sclerosis controls were treatment-naive patients who had stable or active relapsing-remitting disease. The TEMRA cells underwent FACS enrichment, while the CD8+ and CD4+ T cells underwent negative isolation. When the RNA was reverse transcribed, random hexamers were used with an input of roughly 0.5 to 1 ug. With immunoSEQ multiplex PCR, TCR beta CDR3 was amplified across 54 Vbeta and 13 Jbeta. Each CDR3 protein gets one entry after TCRdb re-called the immunoSEQ multiplex PCR reads with MiXCR. The table has just over 300,000 distinct CDR3 sequences, around 90% seen once.

Sequencing was carried out using CD4+ T cells from PBMCs. The sequence derives from a human donor with multiple sclerosis. The rearrangement uses TRBV20-1 and TRBJ2-2, with 14 bases matching TRBD2. The CDR3 region is CSATRYSGLAGVNTGELFF. The CDR3 DNA sequence: TGCAGTGCTACGCGGTACTCGGGACTAGCGGGAGTAAACACCGGGGAGCTGTTTTTT.